This T cell receptor beta chain was identified during a study of shared clonotypes between healthy human individuals. Sorted-subset replicate PCRs used around 220 ng DNA, some 30,000 T cell genomes. TCRdb's table, derived via immunoSEQ multiplex PCR, lists solely in-frame clones and lacks some. The sample includes roughly 890,000 clones, around 92% of them seen just once. A note on this clone: Its antigen remains unknown.

Whole-study findings and limits: Shared clonotypes across all four donors exceeded non-shared ones in generation probability. Among donors, sharing of clonotypes was expected to be affected by sequencing depth.

CD45RO-negative CD8 cells positively selected for CCR7 made up the naive population, which excluded terminally differentiated effector memory CD45RA+ cells. The germline CDR1 and CDR2 sequences are ENHRY and SYGVKD. This CDR3 is built from 15 residues. The V end lost 11 bases, the J end lost 8 bases, and 24 bases lay between the germline ends. This receptor was taken from a young man in good health. The chain links TRBV10-3 to TRBJ1-4, with D possibly TRBD1 on 6 matching bases. The sequenced material came from naive CD8+ T cells sorted from blood. CDR3 in amino acids: CASDPGHPPAEKLFF. The CDR3 bases are TGTGCCTCCGATCCGGGACACCCCCCAGCGGAAAAACTGTTTTTT.